This T cell receptor (beta chain) was found in a study of blood T cell repertoires in COVID-19. About the study: Donors in the United States, Italy and Spain gave samples during acute or convalescent COVID-19. T cells, B-cell-depleted T cells, or PBMCs supplied cDNA or gDNA.

The junction had 10 bases not matched to a gene; V was cut back by 7 bases and J by 3 bases. Per the germline V gene, CDR1 is SGHVS and CDR2 is FNYEAQ. The CDR3 extends over 16 amino acids. Generated by immunoSEQ multiplex PCR, the TCRdb table keeps only in-frame clones and is missing some. This sample has just over 80,000 clones, with roughly four fifths found just once. The sequenced sample consisted of peripheral blood. This chain joins TRBV7-6 and TRBJ2-3; 10 positions agree with TRBD1. The clonotype originates from a woman older than 75 with active or convalescent COVID-19. CDR3 amino acids: CASTERQGARTDTQYF. CDR3 bases: TGTGCCAGCACCGAACGACAGGGGGCAAGGACAGATACGCAGTATTTT. Supplemented by reference TRBV7-6 and TRBJ2-3, the full variable domain reads GAGVSQSPRYKVTKRGQDVALRCDPISGHVSLYWYRQALGQGPEFLTYFNYEAQQDKSGLPNDRFSAERPEGSISTLTIQRTEQRDSAMYRCASTERQGARTDTQYFGPGTRLTVL.